The TCR beta chain described here comes from a study of cytomegalovirus exposure and HLA in healthy donors. Study findings and constraints: Confirmation in vitro established that three CMV-associated chains were specific for CMV antigens. Researchers left out some V segments, among them TRBV6-2 and TRBV6-3, as indistinguishable.

Donors were ostensibly healthy at sampling, although undocumented immune exposures were probable. As to this clone: Its matching antigen is unknown.

The CDR3 is 15 amino acids. Germline CDR1 is PRHDT and CDR2 is FYEKMQ (reference sequence). V gave up 3 bases and J gave up 8 bases; unmatched junction bases: 11. The PCR used 60 Vbeta and 13 Jbeta primers. Only in-frame clones appear in the TCRdb table, and some are missing; sequencing was by immunoSEQ multiplex PCR. Of about 130,000 clones in the sample, around 81% were seen once. The receptor was isolated from a man younger than 35 in good health and CMV-seronegative. The chain recombines TRBV13 with TRBJ1-2; 8 bases match TRBD1. Sequencing was done on a sample of PBMCs. The CDR3 is CASSFTSETGDGYTF. The CDR3, as DNA: TGTGCCAGCAGCTTTACCTCCGAGACAGGGGACGGCTACACCTTC.